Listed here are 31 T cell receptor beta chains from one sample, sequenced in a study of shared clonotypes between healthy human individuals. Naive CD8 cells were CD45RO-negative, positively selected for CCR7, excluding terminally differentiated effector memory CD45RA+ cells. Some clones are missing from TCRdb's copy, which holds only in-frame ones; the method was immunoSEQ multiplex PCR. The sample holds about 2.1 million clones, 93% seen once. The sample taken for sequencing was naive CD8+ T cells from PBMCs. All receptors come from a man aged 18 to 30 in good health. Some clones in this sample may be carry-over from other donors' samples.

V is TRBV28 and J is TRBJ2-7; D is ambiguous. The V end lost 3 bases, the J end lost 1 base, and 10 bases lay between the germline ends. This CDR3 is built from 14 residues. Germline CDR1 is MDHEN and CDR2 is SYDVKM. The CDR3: CASSFSLNSYEQYF. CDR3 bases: TGTGCCAGCAGTTTTTCGCTTAATTCCTACGAGCAGTACTTC. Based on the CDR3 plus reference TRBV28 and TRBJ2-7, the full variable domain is DVKVTQSSRYLVKRTGEKVFLECVQDMDHENMFWYRQDPGLGLRLIYFSYDVKMKEKGDIPEGYSVSREKKERFSLILESASTNQTSMYLCASSFSLNSYEQYFGPGTRLTVT.

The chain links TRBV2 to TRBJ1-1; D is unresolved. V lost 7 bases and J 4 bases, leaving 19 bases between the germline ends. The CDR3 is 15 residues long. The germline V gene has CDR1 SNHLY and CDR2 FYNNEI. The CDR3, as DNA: TGTGCCAGCATCCTAGCATTGGATATGCGCACTGAAGCTTTCTTT. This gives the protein CASILALDMRTEAFF.

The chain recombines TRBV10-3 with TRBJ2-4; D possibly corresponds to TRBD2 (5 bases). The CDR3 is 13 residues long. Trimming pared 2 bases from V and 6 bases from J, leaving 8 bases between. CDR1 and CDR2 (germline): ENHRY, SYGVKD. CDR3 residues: CAISEGTRNIQYF. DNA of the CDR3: TGTGCCATCAGTGAGGGCACTAGAAACATTCAGTACTTC.

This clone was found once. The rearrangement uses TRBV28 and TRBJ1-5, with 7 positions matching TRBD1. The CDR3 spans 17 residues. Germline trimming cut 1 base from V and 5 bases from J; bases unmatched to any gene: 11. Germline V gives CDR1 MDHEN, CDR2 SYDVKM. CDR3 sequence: CASSLSDRHEGDQPQHF. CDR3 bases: TGTGCCAGCAGTTTATCGGACAGGCATGAGGGCGATCAGCCCCAGCATTTT.

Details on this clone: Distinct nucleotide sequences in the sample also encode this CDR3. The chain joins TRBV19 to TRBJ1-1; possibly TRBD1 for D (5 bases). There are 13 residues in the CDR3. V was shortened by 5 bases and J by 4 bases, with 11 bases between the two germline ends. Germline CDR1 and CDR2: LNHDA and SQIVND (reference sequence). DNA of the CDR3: TGTGCCAGTAGTCCCAGGGAAGCCACTGAAGCTTTCTTT. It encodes CASSPREATEAFF.

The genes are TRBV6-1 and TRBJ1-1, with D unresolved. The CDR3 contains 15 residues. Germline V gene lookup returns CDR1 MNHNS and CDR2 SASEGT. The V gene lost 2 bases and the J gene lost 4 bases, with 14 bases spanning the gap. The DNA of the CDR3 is TGTGCCAGCAGTGAATCGTGGGCAAGTGGCACTGAAGCTTTCTTT. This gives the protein CASSESWASGTEAFF.

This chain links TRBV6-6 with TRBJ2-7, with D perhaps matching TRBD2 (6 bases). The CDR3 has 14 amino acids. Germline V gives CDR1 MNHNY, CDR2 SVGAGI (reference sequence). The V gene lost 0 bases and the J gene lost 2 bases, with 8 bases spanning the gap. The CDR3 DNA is TGTGCCAGCAGTTACTCCGCTAGCGCCTACGAGCAGTACTTC. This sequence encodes CASSYSASAYEQYF.

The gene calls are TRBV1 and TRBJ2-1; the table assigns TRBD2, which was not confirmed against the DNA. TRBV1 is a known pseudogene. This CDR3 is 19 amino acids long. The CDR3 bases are TGCACCAGCAGCCCAGGGACTAGCGGGAGGGCAACACCTCACAATGAGCAGTTCTTC. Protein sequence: CTSSPGTSGRATPHNEQFF.

CDR3: CAGTTSGEKTTYEQYF. In DNA, the CDR3 is TGTGCCGGAACGACTAGCGGGGAGAAAACAACCTACGAGCAGTACTTC. The chain couples TRBV2 to TRBJ2-7; 11 positions match TRBD2. V lost 11 bases, J lost 2 bases, and 14 bases stayed unmatched. Germline V gene sequence: CDR1 SNHLY, CDR2 FYNNEI. The CDR3 is made up of 16 amino acids.

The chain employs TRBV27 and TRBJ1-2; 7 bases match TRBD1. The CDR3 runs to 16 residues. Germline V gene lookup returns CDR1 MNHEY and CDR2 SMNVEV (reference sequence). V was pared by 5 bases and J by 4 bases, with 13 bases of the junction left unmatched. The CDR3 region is CASSLTGRDSLYGYTF. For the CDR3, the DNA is TGTGCCAGCAGTCTTACGGGTCGGGACAGCCTCTATGGCTACACCTTC.

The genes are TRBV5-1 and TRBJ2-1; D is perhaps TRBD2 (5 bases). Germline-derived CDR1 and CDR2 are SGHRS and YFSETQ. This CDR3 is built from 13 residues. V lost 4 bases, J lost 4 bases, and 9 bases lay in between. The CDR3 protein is CASSAEEYNEQFF. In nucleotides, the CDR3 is TGCGCCAGCAGCGCGGAGGAGTACAATGAGCAGTTCTTC.

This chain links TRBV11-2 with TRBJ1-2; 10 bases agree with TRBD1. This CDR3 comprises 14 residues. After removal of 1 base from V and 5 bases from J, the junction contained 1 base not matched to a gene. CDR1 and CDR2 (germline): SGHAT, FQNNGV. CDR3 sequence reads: CASSLAGQGYGYTF. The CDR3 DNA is TGTGCCAGCAGCTTAGCGGGACAGGGGTATGGCTACACCTTC.

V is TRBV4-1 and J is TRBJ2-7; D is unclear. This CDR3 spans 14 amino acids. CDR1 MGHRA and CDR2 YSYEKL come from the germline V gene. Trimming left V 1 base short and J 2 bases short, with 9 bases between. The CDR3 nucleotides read TGCGCCAGCAGCCAAGGACCGATAGCCTACGAGCAGTACTTC. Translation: CASSQGPIAYEQYF.

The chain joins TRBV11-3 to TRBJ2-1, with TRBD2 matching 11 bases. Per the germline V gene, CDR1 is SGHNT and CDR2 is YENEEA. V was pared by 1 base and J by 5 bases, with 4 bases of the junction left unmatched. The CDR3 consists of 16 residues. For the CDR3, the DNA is TGTGCCAGCAGCTTAGGGGGACTAGCGGAAGACAATGAGCAGTTCTTC. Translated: CASSLGGLAEDNEQFF.

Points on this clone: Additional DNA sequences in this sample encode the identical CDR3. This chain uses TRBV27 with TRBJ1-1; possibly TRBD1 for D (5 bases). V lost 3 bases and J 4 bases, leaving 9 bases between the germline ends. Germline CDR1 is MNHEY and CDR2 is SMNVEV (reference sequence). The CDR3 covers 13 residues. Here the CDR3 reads CASSLLRGTEAFF. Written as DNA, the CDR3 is TGTGCCAGCAGTTTGCTAAGGGGCACTGAAGCTTTCTTT.

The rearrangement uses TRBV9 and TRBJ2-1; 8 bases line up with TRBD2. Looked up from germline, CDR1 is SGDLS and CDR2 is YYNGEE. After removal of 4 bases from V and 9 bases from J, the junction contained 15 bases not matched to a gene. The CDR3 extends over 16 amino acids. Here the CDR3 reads CASSIRSTSGNGEQFF. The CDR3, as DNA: TGTGCCAGCAGCATAAGGTCAACTAGCGGAAACGGTGAGCAGTTCTTC.

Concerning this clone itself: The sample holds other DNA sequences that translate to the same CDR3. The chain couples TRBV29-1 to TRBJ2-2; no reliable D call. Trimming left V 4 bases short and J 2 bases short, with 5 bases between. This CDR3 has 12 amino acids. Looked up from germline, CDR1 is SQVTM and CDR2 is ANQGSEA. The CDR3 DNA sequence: TGCAGCGTTGCCACAAACACCGGGGAGCTGTTTTTT. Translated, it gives CSVATNTGELFF.

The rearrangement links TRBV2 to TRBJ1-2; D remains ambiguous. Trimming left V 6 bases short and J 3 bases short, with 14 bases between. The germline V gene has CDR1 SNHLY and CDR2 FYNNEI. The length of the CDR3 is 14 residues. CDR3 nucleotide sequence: TGTGCCAGCAGGGACCCCTTCTGGGACTATGGCTACACCTTC. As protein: CASRDPFWDYGYTF.

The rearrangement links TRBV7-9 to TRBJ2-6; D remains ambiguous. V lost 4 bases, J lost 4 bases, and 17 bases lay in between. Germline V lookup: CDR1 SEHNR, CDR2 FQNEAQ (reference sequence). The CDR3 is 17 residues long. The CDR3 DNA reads TGTGCCAGCAGCTCTACCTGGTGGGCTTCGGGGGCCAACGTCCTGACTTTC. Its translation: CASSSTWWASGANVLTF.

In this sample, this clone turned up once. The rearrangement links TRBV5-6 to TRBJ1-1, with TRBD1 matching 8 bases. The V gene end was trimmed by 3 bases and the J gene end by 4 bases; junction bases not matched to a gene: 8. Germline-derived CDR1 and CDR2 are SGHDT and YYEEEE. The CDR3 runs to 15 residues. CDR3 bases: TGTGCCAGCAGCTCCCTCCAGGGGGCGCCCACTGAAGCTTTCTTT. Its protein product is CASSSLQGAPTEAFF.

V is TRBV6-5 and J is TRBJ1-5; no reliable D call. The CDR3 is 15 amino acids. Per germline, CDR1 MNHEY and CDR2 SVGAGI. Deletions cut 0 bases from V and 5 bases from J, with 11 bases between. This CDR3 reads CASSYSRSEYQPQHF. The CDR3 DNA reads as TGTGCCAGCAGTTACTCCCGCTCGGAGTATCAGCCCCAGCATTTT.

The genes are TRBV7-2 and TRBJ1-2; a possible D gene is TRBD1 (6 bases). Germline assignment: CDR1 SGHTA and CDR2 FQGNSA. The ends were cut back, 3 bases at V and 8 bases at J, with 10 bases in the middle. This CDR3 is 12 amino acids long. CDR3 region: CASSFRGQGYTF. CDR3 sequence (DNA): TGTGCCAGCAGCTTCCGGGGGCAGGGCTACACCTTC. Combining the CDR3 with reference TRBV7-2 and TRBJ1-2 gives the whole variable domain GAGVSQSPSNKVTEKGKDVELRCDPISGHTALYWYRQSLGQGLEFLIYFQGNSAPDKSGLPSDRFSAERTGGSVSTLTIQRTQQEDSAVYLCASSFRGQGYTFGSGTRLTVV.

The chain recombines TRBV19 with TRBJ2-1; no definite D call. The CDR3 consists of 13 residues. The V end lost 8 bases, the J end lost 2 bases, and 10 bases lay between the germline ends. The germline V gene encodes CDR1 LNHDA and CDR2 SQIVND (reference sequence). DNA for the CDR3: TGTGCCAGTGGCCTGGGTCCCTACAATGAGCAGTTCTTC. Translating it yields CASGLGPYNEQFF.

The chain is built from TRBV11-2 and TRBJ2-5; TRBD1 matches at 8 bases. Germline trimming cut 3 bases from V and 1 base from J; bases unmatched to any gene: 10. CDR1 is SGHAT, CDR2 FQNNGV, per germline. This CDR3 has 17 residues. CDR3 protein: CASSLVGQGGGQETQYF. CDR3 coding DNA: TGTGCCAGCAGCTTGGTTGGACAGGGTGGAGGCCAAGAGACCCAGTACTTC.

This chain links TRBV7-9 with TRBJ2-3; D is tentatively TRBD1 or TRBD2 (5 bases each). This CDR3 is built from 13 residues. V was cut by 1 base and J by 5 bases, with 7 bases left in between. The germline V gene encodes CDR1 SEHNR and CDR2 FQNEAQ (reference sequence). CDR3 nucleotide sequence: TGTGCCAGCAGCTTAGTGGGGGAAGATACGCAGTATTTT. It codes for CASSLVGEDTQYF.

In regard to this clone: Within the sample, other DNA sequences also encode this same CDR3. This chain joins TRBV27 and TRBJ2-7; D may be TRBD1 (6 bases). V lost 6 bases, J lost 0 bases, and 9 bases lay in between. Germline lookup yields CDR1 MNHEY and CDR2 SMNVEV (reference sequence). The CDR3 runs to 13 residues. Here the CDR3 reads CASRQGSSYEQYF. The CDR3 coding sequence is TGTGCCAGCAGACAGGGCAGCTCCTACGAGCAGTACTTC.

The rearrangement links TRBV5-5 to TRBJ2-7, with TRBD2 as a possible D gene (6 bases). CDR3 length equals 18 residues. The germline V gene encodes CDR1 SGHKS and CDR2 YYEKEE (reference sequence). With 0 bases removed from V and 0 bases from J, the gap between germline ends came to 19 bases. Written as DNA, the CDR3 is TGTGCCAGCAGCTTGGTCGGGAGACCCCTCTCCCTCTCCTACGAGCAGTACTTC. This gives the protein CASSLVGRPLSLSYEQYF.

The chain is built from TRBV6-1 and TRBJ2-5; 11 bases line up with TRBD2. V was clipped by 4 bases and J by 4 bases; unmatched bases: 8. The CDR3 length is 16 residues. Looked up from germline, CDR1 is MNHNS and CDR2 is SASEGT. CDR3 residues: CASSVLSGRARETQYF. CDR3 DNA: TGTGCCAGCAGTGTACTTAGCGGGAGGGCACGAGAGACCCAGTACTTC.

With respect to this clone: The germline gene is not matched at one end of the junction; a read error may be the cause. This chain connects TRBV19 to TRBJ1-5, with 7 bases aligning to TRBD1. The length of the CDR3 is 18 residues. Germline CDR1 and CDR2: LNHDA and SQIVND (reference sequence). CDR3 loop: CASSIDDRVSWSNQPQHF. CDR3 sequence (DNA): TGTGCCAGCAGTATCGACGACAGGGTGAGTTGGAGCAATCAGCCCCAGCATTTT.

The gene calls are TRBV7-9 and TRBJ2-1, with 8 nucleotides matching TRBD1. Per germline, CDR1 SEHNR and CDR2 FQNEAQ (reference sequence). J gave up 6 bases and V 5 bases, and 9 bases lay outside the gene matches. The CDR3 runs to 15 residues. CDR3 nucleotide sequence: TGTGCCAGCAGCACCGGGGGCAGGGGGCGCAATGAGCAGTTCTTC. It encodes CASSTGGRGRNEQFF.

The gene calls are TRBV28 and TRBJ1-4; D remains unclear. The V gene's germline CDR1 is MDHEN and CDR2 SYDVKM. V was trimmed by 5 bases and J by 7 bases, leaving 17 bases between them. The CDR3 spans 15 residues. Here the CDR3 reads CASSRRWQRVEKLFF. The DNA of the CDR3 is TGTGCCAGCAGTCGCCGGTGGCAGCGGGTTGAAAAACTGTTTTTT. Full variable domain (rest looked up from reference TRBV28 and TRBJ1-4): DVKVTQSSRYLVKRTGEKVFLECVQDMDHENMFWYRQDPGLGLRLIYFSYDVKMKEKGDIPEGYSVSREKKERFSLILESASTNQTSMYLCASSRRWQRVEKLFFGSGTQLSVL.